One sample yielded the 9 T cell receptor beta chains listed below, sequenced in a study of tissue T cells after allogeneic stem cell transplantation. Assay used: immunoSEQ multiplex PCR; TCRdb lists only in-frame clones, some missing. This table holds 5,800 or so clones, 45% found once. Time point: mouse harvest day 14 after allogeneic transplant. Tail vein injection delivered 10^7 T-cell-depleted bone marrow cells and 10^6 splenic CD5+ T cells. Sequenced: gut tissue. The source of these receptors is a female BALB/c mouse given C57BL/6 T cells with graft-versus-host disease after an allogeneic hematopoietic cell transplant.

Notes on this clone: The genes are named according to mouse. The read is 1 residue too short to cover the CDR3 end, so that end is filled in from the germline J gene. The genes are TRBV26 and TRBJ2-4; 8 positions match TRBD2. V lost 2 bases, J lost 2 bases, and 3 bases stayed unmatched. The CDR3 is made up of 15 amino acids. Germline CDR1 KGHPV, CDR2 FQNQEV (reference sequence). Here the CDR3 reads CASSLLGGTQNTLYF. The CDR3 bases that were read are TGTGCCAGCAGTCTGCTGGGGGGAACTCAAAACACCTTGTAC.

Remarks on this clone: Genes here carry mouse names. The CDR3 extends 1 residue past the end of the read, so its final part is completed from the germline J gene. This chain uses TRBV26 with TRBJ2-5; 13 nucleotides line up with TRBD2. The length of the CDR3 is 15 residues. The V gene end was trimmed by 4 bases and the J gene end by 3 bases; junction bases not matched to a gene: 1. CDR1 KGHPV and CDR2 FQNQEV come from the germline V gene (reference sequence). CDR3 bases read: TGTGCCAGCAGTCGGGACTGGGGGGGACAAGACACCCAGTAC. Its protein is CASSRDWGGQDTQY. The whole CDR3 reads CASSRDWGGQDTQYF.

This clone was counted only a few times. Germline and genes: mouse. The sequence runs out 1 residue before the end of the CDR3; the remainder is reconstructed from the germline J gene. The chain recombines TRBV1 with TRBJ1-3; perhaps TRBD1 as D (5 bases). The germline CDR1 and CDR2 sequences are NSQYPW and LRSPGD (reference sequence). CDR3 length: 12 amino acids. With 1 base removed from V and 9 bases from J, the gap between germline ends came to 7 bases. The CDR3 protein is CTCSAAGRTLYF. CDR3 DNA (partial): TGCACCTGCAGTGCAGCGGGGCGTACGCTCTAT.

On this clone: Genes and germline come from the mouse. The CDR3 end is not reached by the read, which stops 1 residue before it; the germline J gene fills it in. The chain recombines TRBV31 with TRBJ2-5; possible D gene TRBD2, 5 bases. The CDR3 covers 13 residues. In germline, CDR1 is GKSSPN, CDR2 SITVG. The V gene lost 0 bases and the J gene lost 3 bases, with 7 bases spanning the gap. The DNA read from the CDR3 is TGTGCCTGGAGTCTACCTGGGCAAGACACCCAGTAC. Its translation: CAWSLPGQDTQY. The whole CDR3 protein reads CAWSLPGQDTQYF.

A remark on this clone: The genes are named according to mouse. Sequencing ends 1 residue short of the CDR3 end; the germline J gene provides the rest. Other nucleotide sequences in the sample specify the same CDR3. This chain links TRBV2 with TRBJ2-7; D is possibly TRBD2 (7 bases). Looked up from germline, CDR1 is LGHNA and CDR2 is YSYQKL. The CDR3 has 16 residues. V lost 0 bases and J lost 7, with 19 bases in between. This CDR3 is CASSQDPGLGGREQYF. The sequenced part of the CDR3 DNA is TGTGCCAGCAGCCAAGATCCGGGACTAGGGGGGCGGGAACAGTAC.

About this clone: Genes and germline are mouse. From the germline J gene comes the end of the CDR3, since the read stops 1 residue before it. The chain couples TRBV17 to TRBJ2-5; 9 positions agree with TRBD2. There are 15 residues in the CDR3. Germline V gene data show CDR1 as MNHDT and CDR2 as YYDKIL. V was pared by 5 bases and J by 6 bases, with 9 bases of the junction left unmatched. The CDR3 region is CASSGPGTGRDTQYF. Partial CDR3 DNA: TGTGCTAGCAGTGGCCCCGGGACTGGGAGGGACACCCAGTAC. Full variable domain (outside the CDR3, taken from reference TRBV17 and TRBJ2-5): DTTVKQNPRYKLARVGKPVNLICSQTMNHDTMYWYQKKPNQAPKLLLFYYDKILNREADTFEKFQSSRPNNSFCSLYIGSAGLEYSAMYLCASSGPGTGRDTQYFGPGTRLLVL.

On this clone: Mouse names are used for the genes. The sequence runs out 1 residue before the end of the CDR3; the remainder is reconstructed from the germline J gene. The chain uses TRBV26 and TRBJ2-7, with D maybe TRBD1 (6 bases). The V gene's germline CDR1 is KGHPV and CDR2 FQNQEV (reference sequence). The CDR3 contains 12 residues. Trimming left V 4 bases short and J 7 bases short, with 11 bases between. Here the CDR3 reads CASSPQGREQYF. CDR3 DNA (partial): TGTGCCAGCAGTCCGCAGGGGAGGGAACAGTAC.

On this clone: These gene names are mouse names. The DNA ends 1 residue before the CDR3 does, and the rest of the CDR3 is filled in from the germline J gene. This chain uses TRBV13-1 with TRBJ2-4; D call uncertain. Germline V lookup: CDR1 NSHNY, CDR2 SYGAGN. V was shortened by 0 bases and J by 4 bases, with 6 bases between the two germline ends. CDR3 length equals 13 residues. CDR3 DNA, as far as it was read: TGTGCCAGCAGTGATGGCGGTAAAAACACCTTGTAC. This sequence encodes CASSDGGKNTLY. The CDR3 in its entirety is CASSDGGKNTLYF.

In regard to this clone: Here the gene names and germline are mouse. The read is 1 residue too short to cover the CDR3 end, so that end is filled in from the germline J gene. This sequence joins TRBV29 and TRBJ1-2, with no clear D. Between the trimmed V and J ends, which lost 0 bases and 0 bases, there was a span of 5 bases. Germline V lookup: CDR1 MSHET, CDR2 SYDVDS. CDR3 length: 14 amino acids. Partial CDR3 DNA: TGTGCTAGCAGTTTATCAACACCAAACTCCGACTACACC. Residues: CASSLSTPNSDYT. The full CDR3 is CASSLSTPNSDYTF. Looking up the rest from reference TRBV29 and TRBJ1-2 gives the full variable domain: DMKVTQMPRYLIKRMGENVLLECGQDMSHETMYWYRQDPGLGLQLIYISYDVDSNSEGDIPKGYRVSRKKREHFSLILDSAKTNQTSVYFCASSLSTPNSDYTFGSGTRLLVI.